The T cell receptor beta chain under discussion was sequenced for a study of cytomegalovirus exposure and HLA in healthy donors. V lost 4 bases, J lost 8 bases, and 8 bases lay in between. Germline loops: CDR1 LNHDA, CDR2 SQIVND (reference sequence). The CDR3 runs to 11 residues. Donors consisted of healthy bone marrow donors. Primers included in the PCR were 60 Vbeta and 13 Jbeta primers. Only in-frame clones appear in the TCRdb table, and some are missing; sequencing was by immunoSEQ multiplex PCR. The sample records approximately 89,000 clones, approximately 81% being singletons. The TCR originated in a man aged 35-49 years in good health and CMV-seropositive. Sequenced material: PBMCs. The rearrangement uses TRBV19 and TRBJ1-2; tentatively, D is TRBD1 (5 bases). The CDR3 DNA follows: TGTGCCAGTAGTACAGGGCGCGGCTACACCTTC. It specifies CASSTGRGYTF.